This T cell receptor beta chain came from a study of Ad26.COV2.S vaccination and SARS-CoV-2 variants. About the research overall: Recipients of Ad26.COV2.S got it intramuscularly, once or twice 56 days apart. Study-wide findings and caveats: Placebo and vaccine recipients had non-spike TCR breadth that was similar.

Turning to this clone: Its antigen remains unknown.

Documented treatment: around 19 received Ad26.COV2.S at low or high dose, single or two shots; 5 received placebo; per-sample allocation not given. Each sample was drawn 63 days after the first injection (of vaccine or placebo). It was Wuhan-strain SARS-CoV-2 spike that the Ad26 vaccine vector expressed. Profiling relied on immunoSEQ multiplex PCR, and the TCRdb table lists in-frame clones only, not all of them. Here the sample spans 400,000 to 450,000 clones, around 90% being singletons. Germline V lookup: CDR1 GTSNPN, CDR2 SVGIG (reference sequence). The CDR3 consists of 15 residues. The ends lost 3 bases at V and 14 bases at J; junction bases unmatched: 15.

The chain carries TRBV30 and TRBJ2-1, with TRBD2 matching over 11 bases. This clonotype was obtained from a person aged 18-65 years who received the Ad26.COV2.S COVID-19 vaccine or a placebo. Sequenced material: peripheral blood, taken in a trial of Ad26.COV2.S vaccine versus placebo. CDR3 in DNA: TGTGCCTGGAGGAAAGCCGGGACTAGCGGCGATTTAAAGTTCTTC. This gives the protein CAWRKAGTSGDLKFF.